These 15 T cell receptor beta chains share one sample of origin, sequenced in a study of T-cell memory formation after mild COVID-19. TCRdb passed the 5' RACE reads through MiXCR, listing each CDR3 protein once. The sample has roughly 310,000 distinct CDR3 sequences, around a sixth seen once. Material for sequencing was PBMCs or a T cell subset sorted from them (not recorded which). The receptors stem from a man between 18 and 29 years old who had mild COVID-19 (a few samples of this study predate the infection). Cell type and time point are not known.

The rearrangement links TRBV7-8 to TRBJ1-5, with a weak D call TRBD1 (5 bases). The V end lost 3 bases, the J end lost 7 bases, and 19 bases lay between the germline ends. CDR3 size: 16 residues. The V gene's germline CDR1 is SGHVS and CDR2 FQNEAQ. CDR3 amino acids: CASSLRVSGPRQPQHF. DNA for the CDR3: TGTGCCAGCAGCTTGAGGGTATCGGGGCCTCGGCAGCCCCAGCATTTT. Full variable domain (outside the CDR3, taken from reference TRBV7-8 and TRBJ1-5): GAGVSQSPRYKVAKRGQDVALRCDPISGHVSLFWYQQALGQGPEFLTYFQNEAQLDKSGLPSDRFFAERPEGSVSTLKIQRTQQEDSAVYLCASSLRVSGPRQPQHFGDGTRLSIL.

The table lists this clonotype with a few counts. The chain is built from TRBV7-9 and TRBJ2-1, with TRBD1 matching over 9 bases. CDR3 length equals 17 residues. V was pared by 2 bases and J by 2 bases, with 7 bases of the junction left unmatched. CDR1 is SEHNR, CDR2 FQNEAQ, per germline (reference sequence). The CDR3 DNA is TGTGCCAGCAGCTTAAGGACAGGGGAGTCCCCCTACAATGAGCAGTTCTTC. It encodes CASSLRTGESPYNEQFF.

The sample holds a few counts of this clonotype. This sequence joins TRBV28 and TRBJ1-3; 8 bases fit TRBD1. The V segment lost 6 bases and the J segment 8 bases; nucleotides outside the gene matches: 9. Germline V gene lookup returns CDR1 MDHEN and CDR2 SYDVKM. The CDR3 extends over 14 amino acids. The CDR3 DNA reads TGTGCCAGCAGGCATATGGACAGGGCATACACCATATATTTT. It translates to CASRHMDRAYTIYF.

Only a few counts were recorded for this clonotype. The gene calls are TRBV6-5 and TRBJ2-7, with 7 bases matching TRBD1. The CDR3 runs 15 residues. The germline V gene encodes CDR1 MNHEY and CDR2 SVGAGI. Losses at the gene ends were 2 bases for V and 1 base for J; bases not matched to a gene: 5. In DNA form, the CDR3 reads TGTGCCAGCAGTTACCCTAGACAGGGTTCCTACGAGCAGTACTTC. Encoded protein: CASSYPRQGSYEQYF.

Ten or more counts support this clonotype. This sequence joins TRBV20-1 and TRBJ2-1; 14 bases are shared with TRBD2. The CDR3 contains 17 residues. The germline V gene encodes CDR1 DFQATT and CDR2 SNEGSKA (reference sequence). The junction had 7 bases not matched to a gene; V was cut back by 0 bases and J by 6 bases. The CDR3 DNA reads TGCAGTGCTAGAGATAGGGGACTAGCGGGGGCCCCCAATGAGCAGTTCTTC. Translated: CSARDRGLAGAPNEQFF.

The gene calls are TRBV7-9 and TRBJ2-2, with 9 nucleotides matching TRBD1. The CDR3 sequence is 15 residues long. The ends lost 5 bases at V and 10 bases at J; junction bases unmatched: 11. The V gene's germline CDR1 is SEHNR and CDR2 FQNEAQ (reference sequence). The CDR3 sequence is CASSPRTGELEELFF. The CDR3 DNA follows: TGTGCCAGCAGCCCTAGGACAGGGGAGCTCGAGGAGCTGTTTTTT.

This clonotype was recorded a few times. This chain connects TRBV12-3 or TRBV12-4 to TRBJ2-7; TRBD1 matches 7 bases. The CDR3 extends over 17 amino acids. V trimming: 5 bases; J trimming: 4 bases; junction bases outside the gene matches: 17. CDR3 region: CASSPQVRDREVYEQYF. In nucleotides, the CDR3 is TGTGCCAGCAGTCCCCAGGTCCGGGACAGAGAAGTTTACGAGCAGTACTTC.

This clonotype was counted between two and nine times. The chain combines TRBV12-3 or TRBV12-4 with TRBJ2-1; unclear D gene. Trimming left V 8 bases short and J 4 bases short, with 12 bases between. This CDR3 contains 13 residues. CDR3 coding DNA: TGTGCCAGCGCCCGCGATGGGTACAATGAGCAGTTCTTC. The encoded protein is CASARDGYNEQFF.

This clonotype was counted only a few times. The CDR3 nucleotides read TGTGCCAGCAGTTTTTCGGGACAGAAAGAGACCCAGTACTTC. It yields the protein CASSFSGQKETQYF. The rearrangement joins TRBV27 to TRBJ2-5; 7 nucleotides match TRBD1. The CDR3 loop spans 14 amino acids. Germline CDR1 MNHEY, CDR2 SMNVEV (reference sequence). Unmatched junction bases numbered 4, after V lost 3 bases and J lost 3 bases.

CDR3 amino acids: CSASDTDTQYF. In nucleotides, the CDR3 is TGCAGCGCCTCGGACACAGATACGCAGTATTTT. The V and J genes are TRBV29-1 and TRBJ2-3; D gene uncertain. The CDR3 runs to 11 residues. Trimming took off 7 bases at V and 2 bases at J, with 7 bases between the two ends. In germline, CDR1 is SQVTM, CDR2 ANQGSEA.

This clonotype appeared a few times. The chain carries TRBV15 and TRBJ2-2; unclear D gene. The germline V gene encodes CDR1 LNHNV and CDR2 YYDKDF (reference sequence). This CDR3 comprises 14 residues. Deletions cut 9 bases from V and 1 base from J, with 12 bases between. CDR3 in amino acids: CATEIERNTGELFF. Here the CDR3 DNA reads TGTGCCACGGAGATCGAAAGGAACACCGGGGAGCTGTTTTTT.

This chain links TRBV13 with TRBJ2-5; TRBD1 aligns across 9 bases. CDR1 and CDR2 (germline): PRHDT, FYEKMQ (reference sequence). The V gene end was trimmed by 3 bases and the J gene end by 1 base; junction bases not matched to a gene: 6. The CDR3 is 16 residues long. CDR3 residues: CASSFSQTGGQETQYF. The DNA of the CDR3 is TGTGCCAGCAGCTTCAGCCAGACAGGGGGCCAAGAGACCCAGTACTTC. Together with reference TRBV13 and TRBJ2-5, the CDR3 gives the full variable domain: AAGVIQSPRHLIKEKRETATLKCYPIPRHDTVYWYQQGPGQDPQFLISFYEKMQSDKGSIPDRFSAQQFSDYHSELNMSSLELGDSALYFCASSFSQTGGQETQYFGPGTRLLVL.

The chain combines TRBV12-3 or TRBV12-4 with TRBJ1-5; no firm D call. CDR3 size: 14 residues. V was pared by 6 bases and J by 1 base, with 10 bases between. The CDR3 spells CASSWEESNQPQHF. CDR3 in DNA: TGTGCCAGCAGCTGGGAGGAGAGCAATCAGCCCCAGCATTTT.

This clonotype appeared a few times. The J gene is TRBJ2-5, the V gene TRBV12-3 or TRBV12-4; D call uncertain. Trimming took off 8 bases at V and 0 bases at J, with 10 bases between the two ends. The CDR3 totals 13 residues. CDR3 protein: CASVSYNQETQYF. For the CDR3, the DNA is TGTGCCAGCGTCTCCTATAACCAAGAGACCCAGTACTTC.

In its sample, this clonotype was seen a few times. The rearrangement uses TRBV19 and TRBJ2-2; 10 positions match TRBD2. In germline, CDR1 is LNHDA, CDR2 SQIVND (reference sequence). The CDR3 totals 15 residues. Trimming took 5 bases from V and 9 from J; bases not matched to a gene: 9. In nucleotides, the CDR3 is TGTGCCAGTAGTCGACTAGCGGGCAGTGTGCGGGAGCTGTTTTTT. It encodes CASSRLAGSVRELFF.